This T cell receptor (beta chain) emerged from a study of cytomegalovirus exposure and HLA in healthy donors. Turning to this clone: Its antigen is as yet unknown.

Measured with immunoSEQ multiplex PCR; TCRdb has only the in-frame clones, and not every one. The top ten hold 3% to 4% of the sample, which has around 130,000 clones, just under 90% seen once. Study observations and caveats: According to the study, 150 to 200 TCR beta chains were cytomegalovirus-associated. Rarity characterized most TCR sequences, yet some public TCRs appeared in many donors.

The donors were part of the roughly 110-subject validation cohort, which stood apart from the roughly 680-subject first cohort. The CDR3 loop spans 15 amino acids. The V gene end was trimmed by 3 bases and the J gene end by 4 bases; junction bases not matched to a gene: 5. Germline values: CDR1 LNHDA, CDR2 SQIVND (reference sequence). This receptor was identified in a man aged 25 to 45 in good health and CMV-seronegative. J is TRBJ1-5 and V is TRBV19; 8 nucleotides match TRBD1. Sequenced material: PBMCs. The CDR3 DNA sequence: TGTGCCAGTAGTATCTCCGGGACAGGTAATCAGCCCCAGCATTTT. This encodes CASSISGTGNQPQHF.